These 3 T cell receptor beta chains originate from one sample sequenced in a study of cytomegalovirus exposure and HLA in healthy donors. TCRdb's table, derived via immunoSEQ multiplex PCR, lists solely in-frame clones and lacks some. Of over 120,000 clones in the sample, 90% were seen once. Sample: PBMCs. The source of these receptors is a woman between 25 and 40 years old in good health and CMV-seropositive.

The chain uses TRBV7-9 and TRBJ2-3; 8 positions agree with TRBD2. V dropped 5 bases and J dropped 2; count of bases not matched to a gene: 9. CDR1 SEHNR and CDR2 FQNEAQ come from the germline V gene (reference sequence). The CDR3 spans 16 residues. CDR3 nucleotide sequence: TGTGCCAGCAGCCTTTGGGTAGCGGGATCCACAGATACGCAGTATTTT. This codes for CASSLWVAGSTDTQYF.

V is TRBV2 and J is TRBJ2-3, with D perhaps TRBD1 (6 bases). Trimming cost V 4 bases and J 1 base, with 15 bases left between them. The CDR3 is 16 amino acids. Per the germline V gene, CDR1 is SNHLY and CDR2 is FYNNEI. This CDR3 reads CASSGLGAIGTDTQYF. CDR3 sequence (DNA): TGTGCCAGCAGTGGTCTGGGGGCAATAGGCACAGATACGCAGTATTTT.

The chain couples TRBV5-1 to TRBJ2-1; D is perhaps TRBD2 (6 bases). This CDR3 spans 15 amino acids. V dropped 0 bases and J dropped 4 bases, with 11 bases sitting between them. Germline loops: CDR1 SGHRS, CDR2 YFSETQ. CDR3 amino acids: CASSLAASAYNEQFF. The CDR3 coding sequence is TGCGCCAGCAGCTTGGCGGCTAGCGCTTACAATGAGCAGTTCTTC.